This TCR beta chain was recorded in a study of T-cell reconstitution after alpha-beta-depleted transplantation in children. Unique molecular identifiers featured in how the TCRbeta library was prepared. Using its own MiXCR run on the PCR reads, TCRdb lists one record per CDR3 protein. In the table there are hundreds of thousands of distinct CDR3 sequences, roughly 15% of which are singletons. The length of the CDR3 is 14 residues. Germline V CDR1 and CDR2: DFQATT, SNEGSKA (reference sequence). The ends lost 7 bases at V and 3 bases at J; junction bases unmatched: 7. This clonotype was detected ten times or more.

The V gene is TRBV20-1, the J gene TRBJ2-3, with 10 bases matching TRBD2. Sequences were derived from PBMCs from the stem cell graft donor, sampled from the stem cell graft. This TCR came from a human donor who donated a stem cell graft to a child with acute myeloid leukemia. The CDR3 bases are TGCAGTGTCAGGGAGCGGGGGGGTACAGATACGCAGTATTTT. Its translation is CSVRERGGTDTQYF.